The 29 T cell receptor beta chains below were found in one sample sequenced in a study of blood T cell repertoires in COVID-19. Using immunoSEQ multiplex PCR, the repertoire was profiled, and TCRdb retains in-frame clones only, with some absent. The table includes under 150,000 clones, approximately 83% detected once. Sequenced material: peripheral blood. The receptors originated from a woman aged 55 to 70 with COVID-19, enrolled during active disease.

This sequence joins TRBV11-2 and TRBJ2-5, with TRBD2 identical over 13 bases. The CDR3 totals 15 residues. Germline V lookup: CDR1 SGHAT, CDR2 FQNNGV. Trimming cost V 5 bases and J 7 bases; bases outside gene matches: 7. CDR3 DNA sequence: TGTGCCAGCAGCCCGATGTGGACTAGCGGGGGGACCCAGTACTTC. Amino acid sequence: CASSPMWTSGGTQYF. The complete variable domain, with remaining parts taken from reference TRBV11-2 and TRBJ2-5, reads EAGVAQSPRYKIIEKRQSVAFWCNPISGHATLYWYQQILGQGPKLLIQFQNNGVVDDSQLPKDRFSAERLKGVDSTLKIQPAKLEDSAVYLCASSPMWTSGGTQYFGPGTRLLVL.

J is TRBJ1-1 and V is TRBV11-1; 7 bases map to TRBD1. CDR1 is SGHAT and CDR2 is FQDESV in the germline V gene (reference sequence). CDR3 length: 15 residues. After removal of 5 bases from V and 4 bases from J, the junction contained 10 bases not matched to a gene. CDR3 residues: CASSPSKGAITEAFF. The CDR3 DNA reads as TGTGCCAGCAGCCCCTCCAAGGGGGCTATCACTGAAGCTTTCTTT.

The gene calls are TRBV5-4 and TRBJ2-2; D gene ambiguous. Trimming took 0 bases from V and 0 from J, leaving 6 bases between them. From germline, CDR1 is SGHNT and CDR2 YYREEE (reference sequence). This CDR3 is 15 amino acids long. The CDR3 nucleotides read TGTGCCAGCAGCTTGGTGTTAGCGAACACCGGGGAGCTGTTTTTT. Translation: CASSLVLANTGELFF.

The chain combines TRBV2 with TRBJ1-1; D gene uncertain. The length of the CDR3 is 15 residues. CDR1 is SNHLY, CDR2 FYNNEI, per germline. V was cut by 4 bases and J by 0 bases, with 12 bases left in between. The CDR3 protein is CASSARRAMNTEAFF. CDR3 bases: TGTGCCAGCAGTGCACGGAGAGCCATGAACACTGAAGCTTTCTTT.

The rearrangement links TRBV7-6 to TRBJ2-5, with TRBD2 matching 10 bases. V was clipped by 5 bases and J by 3 bases; unmatched bases: 9. The CDR3 spans 16 residues. From germline, CDR1 is SGHVS and CDR2 FNYEAQ. The CDR3: CASSGARTSGEETQYF. DNA of the CDR3: TGTGCCAGCAGCGGGGCCCGGACTAGCGGTGAAGAGACCCAGTACTTC.

The V and J genes are TRBV6-1 and TRBJ2-2; TRBD2 matches at 7 bases. The CDR3 is made up of 16 amino acids. Trimming at V came to 1 base and at J to 1 base, leaving 3 bases not matched to a gene. In germline, CDR1 is MNHNS, CDR2 SASEGT. The CDR3 coding sequence is TGTGCCAGCAGTGAAGGGGCGGGAGAGAACACCGGGGAGCTGTTTTTT. Translating it yields CASSEGAGENTGELFF.

V gene TRBV4-1 combines with J gene TRBJ2-5; D possibly corresponds to TRBD1 (5 bases). The CDR3 length is 16 residues. Trimming left V 1 base short and J 5 bases short, with 17 bases between. Germline CDR1 and CDR2: MGHRA and YSYEKL. In DNA form, the CDR3 reads TGCGCCAGCAGCCAAGTTGGGCTAGAGACAGATGAGACCCAGTACTTC. Translation gives CASSQVGLETDETQYF.

The chain joins TRBV4-1 to TRBJ2-5, with D uncertain. V was shortened by 1 base and J by 5 bases, with 8 bases between the two germline ends. The CDR3 loop spans 13 amino acids. The germline gives CDR1 MGHRA, CDR2 YSYEKL. CDR3 nucleotides: TGCGCCAGCAGCCAAGCCCCGGTTGAGACCCAGTACTTC. Translation: CASSQAPVETQYF.

The gene calls are TRBV29-1 and TRBJ2-3; 8 positions agree with TRBD2. Losses at the gene ends were 3 bases for V and 2 bases for J; bases not matched to a gene: 7. The germline V gene encodes CDR1 SQVTM and CDR2 ANQGSEA. The CDR3 sequence is 15 residues long. The CDR3 DNA is TGCAGCGTTGATTCCGCGGGGGGTAACACAGATACGCAGTATTTT. It is translated as CSVDSAGGNTDTQYF.

The J gene is TRBJ2-1, the V gene TRBV6-1; 9 bases line up with TRBD1. The junction had 7 bases not matched to a gene; V was cut back by 6 bases and J by 1 base. CDR3 length: 16 amino acids. The V gene's germline CDR1 is MNHNS and CDR2 SASEGT. This CDR3 reads CASREQGAASYNEQFF. CDR3 DNA sequence: TGTGCCAGCAGGGAACAGGGGGCCGCTTCCTACAATGAGCAGTTCTTC.

This chain uses TRBV7-8 with TRBJ2-2, with D perhaps matching TRBD1 (5 bases). Trimming took off 2 bases at V and 0 bases at J, with 13 bases between the two ends. Germline-derived CDR1 and CDR2 are SGHVS and FQNEAQ. This CDR3 has 17 amino acids. CDR3 in amino acids: CASSLRRVGANTGELFF. The CDR3 coding sequence is TGTGCCAGCAGCTTACGCCGCGTAGGGGCGAACACCGGGGAGCTGTTTTTT.

This clone was counted between two and nine times. V and J are TRBV19 and TRBJ1-2; D not resolved. This CDR3 spans 12 amino acids. The ends were cut back, 7 bases at V and 0 bases at J, with 6 bases in the middle. The germline gives CDR1 LNHDA, CDR2 SQIVND (reference sequence). Written as DNA, the CDR3 is TGTGCCAGTATCCCAGCTAACTATGGCTACACCTTC. This sequence encodes CASIPANYGYTF.

This clone was counted a single time. The chain combines TRBV6-5 with TRBJ1-1, with a tentative D call TRBD1 (5 bases). Per the germline V gene, CDR1 is MNHEY and CDR2 is SVGAGI. The CDR3 runs to 15 residues. Trimming left V 8 bases short and J 0 bases short, with 16 bases between. CDR3 bases: TGTGCCAGCTCTCCGGGACTCATCATGAACACTGAAGCTTTCTTT. Translated, it gives CASSPGLIMNTEAFF.

The V call is TRBV11-1, the J call TRBJ2-3; D is uncertain. The germline V gene has CDR1 SGHAT and CDR2 FQDESV (reference sequence). Trimming took off 3 bases at V and 5 bases at J, with 6 bases between the two ends. This CDR3 spans 12 amino acids. This chain's CDR3 is CASSLGEDTQYF. The DNA of the CDR3 is TGTGCCAGCAGCTTGGGCGAAGATACGCAGTATTTT.

J is TRBJ2-3 and V is TRBV4-2, with TRBD2 matching 11 bases. The CDR3 sequence is 15 residues long. The ends lost 6 bases at V and 5 bases at J; junction bases unmatched: 7. Germline V CDR1 and CDR2: LGHNA, YNFKEQ. CDR3 DNA sequence: TGTGCCAGCAGTGGCACTAGCGGGGGTGAAGATACGCAGTATTTT. Translation gives CASSGTSGGEDTQYF.

The chain recombines TRBV19 with TRBJ2-5, with D possibly matching TRBD1 (6 bases). CDR1 LNHDA and CDR2 SQIVND come from the germline V gene (reference sequence). Trimming took off 5 bases at V and 4 bases at J, with 14 bases between the two ends. The CDR3 consists of 14 residues. The CDR3 nucleotides are TGTGCCAGTAGTGCACAGGGTAGGGGAGAGACCCAGTACTTC. Amino acids: CASSAQGRGETQYF.

The J gene is TRBJ2-5, the V gene TRBV5-1, with TRBD2 matching 9 bases. Trimming removed 0 bases from V and 1 base from J; junction bases left unmatched: 4. CDR1 and CDR2 from the germline V gene are SGHRS and YFSETQ. This CDR3 comprises 16 residues. CDR3 sequence reads: CASSLESSGAQETQYF. CDR3 coding DNA: TGCGCCAGCAGCTTGGAATCTAGCGGGGCCCAAGAGACCCAGTACTTC. The full variable domain, its missing parts supplied by reference TRBV5-1 and TRBJ2-5, is KAGVTQTPRYLIKTRGQQVTLSCSPISGHRSVSWYQQTPGQGLQFLFEYFSETQRNKGNFPGRFSGRQFSNSRSEMNVSTLELGDSALYLCASSLESSGAQETQYFGPGTRLLVL.

Note on this clone: Distinct nucleotide sequences in the sample also encode this CDR3. The rearrangement uses TRBV7-2 and TRBJ1-2; 7 bases fit TRBD1. Germline lookup yields CDR1 SGHTA and CDR2 FQGNSA. This CDR3 region has 12 residues. V lost 4 bases to trimming and J lost 8 bases; unmatched junction nucleotides: 4. This CDR3 reads CASSSQGSGYTF. The CDR3 coding sequence is TGTGCCAGCAGCTCACAGGGGTCCGGCTACACCTTC. The full variable domain, in which reference TRBV7-2 and TRBJ1-2 provide the parts outside the CDR3, is GAGVSQSPSNKVTEKGKDVELRCDPISGHTALYWYRQSLGQGLEFLIYFQGNSAPDKSGLPSDRFSAERTGGSVSTLTIQRTQQEDSAVYLCASSSQGSGYTFGSGTRLTVV.

The J gene is TRBJ2-1, the V gene TRBV3-1 (or the pseudogene TRBV3-2); D remains unclear. CDR1 and CDR2 from the germline V gene are LGHDT and YNNKEL (reference sequence). Trimming took off 6 bases at V and 4 bases at J, with 7 bases between the two ends. The CDR3 covers 12 residues. The CDR3 is CASSLRYNEQFF. CDR3 bases: TGTGCCAGCAGTCTAAGATACAATGAGCAGTTCTTC.

V usage is TRBV7-8 and J usage is TRBJ1-3; TRBD1 might be the D (6 bases). CDR3 length equals 15 residues. Trimming cost V 3 bases and J 0 bases, with 9 bases left between them. Looked up from germline, CDR1 is SGHVS and CDR2 is FQNEAQ. CDR3 region: CASSFYRDSGNTIYF. CDR3 nucleotide sequence: TGTGCCAGCAGCTTCTACAGGGACTCTGGAAACACCATATATTTT.

J is TRBJ1-1 and V is TRBV7-9, with a tentative D call TRBD1 (5 bases). CDR1 is SEHNR and CDR2 is FQNEAQ in the germline V gene (reference sequence). This CDR3 region has 16 residues. The ends were cut back, 2 bases at V and 8 bases at J, with 21 bases in the middle. CDR3 nucleotides: TGTGCCAGCAGCTTACCCACAGGCTGGCCGGTGCGGGAAGCTTTCTTT. Residues: CASSLPTGWPVREAFF.

This sequence joins TRBV5-5 and TRBJ1-5; TRBD1 matches at 7 bases. Germline-derived CDR1 and CDR2 are SGHKS and YYEKEE (reference sequence). V shed 4 bases and J 0 bases; nucleotides not matched to a gene: 7. CDR3 length: 16 residues. The CDR3 loop reads CASSATGTYSNQPQHF. Written as DNA, the CDR3 is TGTGCCAGCAGCGCGACAGGGACCTATAGCAATCAGCCCCAGCATTTT.

The chain employs TRBV2 and TRBJ1-2; D unresolved. CDR3 size: 13 residues. Germline lookup yields CDR1 SNHLY and CDR2 FYNNEI. Trimming took 6 bases from V and 2 from J, leaving 10 bases between them. CDR3 bases: TGTGCCAGCAGGGGTGAGGAAAACTATGGCTACACCTTC. Its protein product is CASRGEENYGYTF. Combining the CDR3 with reference TRBV2 and TRBJ1-2 gives the whole variable domain EPEVTQTPSHQVTQMGQEVILRCVPISNHLYFYWYRQILGQKVEFLVSFYNNEISEKSEIFDDQFSVERPDGSNFTLKIRSTKLEDSAMYFCASRGEENYGYTFGSGTRLTVV.

The rearrangement joins TRBV18 to TRBJ2-7; the match to TRBD1 covers 9 bases. The CDR3 contains 14 residues. CDR1 is KGHSH, CDR2 LQKENI, per germline. Losses at the gene ends were 3 bases for V and 4 bases for J; bases not matched to a gene: 4. This chain's CDR3 is CASSPDRGLYEQYF. Here the CDR3 DNA reads TGTGCCAGCTCACCGGACAGGGGTTTGTACGAGCAGTACTTC.

The CDR3 bases are TGTGCCAGCAGCGCCCCCAGAACACCCACTGAAGCTTTCTTT. Protein sequence: CASSAPRTPTEAFF. V is TRBV9 and J is TRBJ1-1; D ambiguous. This CDR3 is built from 14 residues. Germline CDR1 is SGDLS and CDR2 is YYNGEE. V was cut by 3 bases and J by 4 bases, with 13 bases left in between.

The rearrangement joins TRBV2 to TRBJ1-2; 7 bases map to TRBD1. Germline CDR1 and CDR2: SNHLY and FYNNEI. Unmatched junction bases numbered 8, after V lost 5 bases and J lost 5 bases. This CDR3 region has 14 residues. The CDR3, as DNA: TGTGCCAGCAGTCCATCCGGGACAGATTATGGCTACACCTTC. This codes for CASSPSGTDYGYTF. Drawing the rest from reference TRBV2 and TRBJ1-2, the complete variable domain is EPEVTQTPSHQVTQMGQEVILRCVPISNHLYFYWYRQILGQKVEFLVSFYNNEISEKSEIFDDQFSVERPDGSNFTLKIRSTKLEDSAMYFCASSPSGTDYGYTFGSGTRLTVV.

V gene TRBV27 combines with J gene TRBJ1-1; 8 bases line up with TRBD1. In germline, CDR1 is MNHEY, CDR2 SMNVEV (reference sequence). The J segment lost 3 bases and the V segment lost 5 bases, leaving 11 bases of the junction unmatched. The CDR3 covers 16 residues. The CDR3 DNA follows: TGTGCCAGCAGTCAAAAGCGGACAGGGAGGGACACTGAAGCTTTCTTT. Its protein is CASSQKRTGRDTEAFF.

This chain links TRBV7-9 with TRBJ2-1; D is ambiguous. Per the germline V gene, CDR1 is SEHNR and CDR2 is FQNEAQ (reference sequence). Between the trimmed V and J ends, which lost 10 bases and 8 bases, there was a span of 12 bases. This CDR3 contains 11 residues. CDR3 in DNA: TGTGCCACCAGATACCCGGATGAGCAGTTCTTC. Its translation is CATRYPDEQFF.

This clone is a singleton in its sample. The chain carries TRBV12-5 and TRBJ2-7; 14 bases agree with TRBD2. The CDR3 is made up of 17 amino acids. The germline CDR1 and CDR2 sequences are LGHNT and FRNRAP. V was clipped by 4 bases and J by 4 bases; unmatched bases: 9. CDR3 nucleotide sequence: TGTGCTAGTGGTTCCAAGGTGACTAGCGGGGGGGCATACGAGCAGTACTTC. Its protein is CASGSKVTSGGAYEQYF. The variable domain in full, with the rest retrieved from reference TRBV12-5 and TRBJ2-7, is DARVTQTPRHKVTEMGQEVTMRCQPILGHNTVFWYRQTMMQGLELLAYFRNRAPLDDSGMPKDRFSAEMPDATLATLKIQPSEPRDSAVYFCASGSKVTSGGAYEQYFGPGTRLTVT.